This T cell receptor beta chain appears in the sequencing data of a study of cytomegalovirus exposure and HLA in healthy donors. Concerning this clone itself: The antigen remains unidentified.

CDR1 is LNHNV and CDR2 is YYDKDF in the germline V gene (reference sequence). The CDR3 loop spans 14 amino acids. After removal of 3 bases from V and 7 bases from J, the junction contained 6 bases not matched to a gene. Findings of the study overall: The investigators catalogued about 170 TCR beta chains as cytomegalovirus-associated. Follow-up analysis later connected one missense variant in DCLRE1C with trimming of TCR beta V- and J-genes. In a later analysis, TCR association rates varied by HLA locus: DRB1 most, HLA-C fewest.

At the time of sampling, donors were nominally healthy, though unrecorded immune exposures were likely. Amplification used 60 Vbeta primers and 13 Jbeta primers. Method: immunoSEQ multiplex PCR; TCRdb's copy keeps in-frame clones and lacks some. The sample holds 100,000 to 150,000 clones, 77% seen once. The sequenced sample consisted of PBMCs. V and J are TRBV15 and TRBJ2-1, with 7 bases aligning to TRBD2. The sequence was collected from a woman aged 40 to 50 in good health and CMV-seropositive. CDR3 in amino acids: CATSRGGSMNEQFF. The CDR3 nucleotides read TGTGCCACCAGCAGGGGGGGGTCCATGAATGAGCAGTTCTTC.